This T cell receptor beta chain was found in a study of control samples from healthy donors and cancer patients. Method: immunoSEQ multiplex PCR; TCRdb's copy keeps in-frame clones and lacks some. Here the sample spans about 120,000 clones, about 90% being singletons. This clone has more than one count but fewer than ten. The CDR3 consists of 17 residues. V lost 0 bases and J lost 5; bases outside the gene matches: 6. The sequencing input was blood. This chain joins TRBV6-7 and TRBJ2-1; 11 bases match TRBD1. TRBV6-7 is sorted into the ORF group, with uncertain function. The clonotype originates from a woman aged 45-65 years in good health. CDR3 amino acids: CASSYSTGQGDDNEQFF. CDR3 coding DNA: TGTGCCAGCAGTTACTCGACGGGACAGGGGGACGACAATGAGCAGTTCTTC.